This entry lists 18 T cell receptor beta chains sequenced from one sample in a study of OX40 agonist ivuxolimab in advanced cancers. The table came from immunoSEQ multiplex PCR; TCRdb's copy has only in-frame clones and leaves some out. The table records about 66,000 clones, approximately 82% of them present only once. Here the sequenced sample was CD4+ or CD8+ T cells sorted from blood, taken in a trial of the OX40 agonist ivuxolimab. The receptor set was obtained from an adult with an advanced solid tumor such as melanoma, head and neck, liver or kidney cancer.

This clone was recorded only once. This sequence joins TRBV28 and TRBJ2-7; 12 nucleotides agree with TRBD1. The CDR3 has 16 amino acids. With 5 bases clipped from V and 5 bases from J, the junction kept 10 bases outside the gene matches. Germline CDR1 reads MDHEN; CDR2 reads SYDVKM. The CDR3 bases are TGTGCCAGCAGTGGCACCGGGACAGGGGGCTTCGACGAGCAGTACTTC. Encoded protein: CASSGTGTGGFDEQYF.

This clone appeared a few times. This chain uses TRBV27 with TRBJ2-3; 10 bases align to TRBD2. The CDR3 runs to 15 residues. Unmatched junction bases numbered 6, after V lost 5 bases and J lost 4 bases. Germline values: CDR1 MNHEY, CDR2 SMNVEV (reference sequence). CDR3 protein: CASSDSGRPADTQYF. The CDR3 DNA sequence: TGTGCCAGCAGTGATAGCGGGAGGCCCGCAGATACGCAGTATTTT.

This chain connects TRBV7-3 to TRBJ2-2; D remains ambiguous. The CDR3 extends over 12 amino acids. V lost 4 bases and J lost 8, with 8 bases in between. Germline V lookup: CDR1 SGHTA, CDR2 FQGTGA. The CDR3 nucleotides read TGTGCCAGCAGCTCCCCTTTGGGGGAGCTGTTTTTT. It codes for CASSSPLGELFF.

This clone appeared a single time. This chain uses TRBV6-5 with TRBJ2-7; TRBD2 matches 9 bases. This CDR3 region has 13 residues. The V and J ends lost 7 bases and 4 bases, in that order; junction bases with no gene match: 5. The germline gives CDR1 MNHEY, CDR2 SVGAGI. The CDR3 loop is CASTKAGGYEQYF. The CDR3 DNA sequence: TGTGCCAGCACCAAAGCGGGAGGATACGAGCAGTACTTC.

CDR3 loop: CASSLVRGSYEQYV. CDR3 DNA: TGTGCCAGCAGCCTCGTCAGGGGTTCCTACGAGCAGTACGTC. V and J are TRBV6-1 and TRBJ2-7; D may be TRBD1 (6 bases). The CDR3 loop spans 14 amino acids. Germline CDR1 is MNHNS and CDR2 is SASEGT. Trimming cost V 6 bases and J 1 base, with 13 bases left between them.

The CDR3 here is CASSLGSGGEQYF. DNA of the CDR3: TGCGCCAGCAGCTTGGGGTCGGGGGGCGAGCAGTACTTC. The gene calls are TRBV5-1 and TRBJ2-7; 7 nucleotides match TRBD2. Germline lookup yields CDR1 SGHRS and CDR2 YFSETQ. V shed 0 bases and J 6 bases; nucleotides not matched to a gene: 3. This CDR3 has 13 amino acids.

The V and J genes are TRBV6-5 and TRBJ1-1, with no clear D. Germline CDR1 is MNHEY and CDR2 is SVGAGI. Between the trimmed V and J ends, which lost 0 bases and 0 bases, there was a span of 8 bases. The CDR3 is 15 amino acids. In nucleotides, the CDR3 is TGTGCCAGCAGTTACTCCCGACTAATGAACACTGAAGCTTTCTTT. Encoded protein: CASSYSRLMNTEAFF.

V and J are TRBV5-1 and TRBJ1-2; D might be TRBD1 (6 bases). V was pared by 3 bases and J by 9 bases, with 18 bases between. The CDR3 consists of 14 residues. CDR1 is SGHRS, CDR2 YFSETQ, per germline. The CDR3 reads CASSSAGTTGSYTF. CDR3 nucleotide sequence: TGCGCCAGCAGCTCCGCCGGGACAACAGGCAGCTACACCTTC.

The chain links TRBV4-3 to TRBJ2-7; D is perhaps TRBD2 (5 bases). The germline V gene has CDR1 LGHNA and CDR2 YSLEER. The CDR3 sequence is 16 residues long. V was clipped by 1 base and J by 0 bases, with 13 bases between them. The CDR3 DNA follows: TGCGCCAGCAGCCAAGTTTGGGTCGGGATCTCCTACGAGCAGTACTTC. Translation: CASSQVWVGISYEQYF.

The chain recombines TRBV27 with TRBJ2-3; D remains unclear. V dropped 5 bases and J dropped 2 bases, with 5 bases sitting between them. This CDR3 region has 12 residues. The germline CDR1 and CDR2 sequences are MNHEY and SMNVEV (reference sequence). In nucleotides, the CDR3 is TGTGCCAGCAGTACTCTCACAGATACGCAGTATTTT. This translates into CASSTLTDTQYF.

The chain joins TRBV10-3 to TRBJ1-5; D call uncertain. The CDR3 extends over 12 amino acids. The V end lost 11 bases, the J end lost 7 bases, and 15 bases lay between the germline ends. Germline V lookup: CDR1 ENHRY, CDR2 SYGVKD. CDR3 nucleotides: TGTGCCCATCGGCGGGGTAACCAGCCCCAGCATTTT. Translating it yields CAHRRGNQPQHF.

The chain carries TRBV28 and TRBJ2-4, with 11 bases aligning to TRBD2. Germline V gene lookup returns CDR1 MDHEN and CDR2 SYDVKM. The junction had 5 bases not matched to a gene; V was cut back by 3 bases and J by 1 base. The CDR3 is made up of 17 amino acids. CDR3 amino acids: CASSFYSGGDAKNIQYF. As DNA, the CDR3 is TGTGCCAGCAGTTTCTATAGCGGGGGGGACGCCAAAAACATTCAGTACTTC.

The rearrangement joins TRBV7-2 to TRBJ2-2; TRBD1 might be the D (5 bases). Trimming pared 1 base from V and 1 base from J, leaving 10 bases between. The CDR3 extends over 16 amino acids. Germline V gives CDR1 SGHTA, CDR2 FQGNSA. The CDR3 DNA reads as TGTGCCAGCAGCTTAGTCAGGGCAGGGAACACCGGGGAGCTGTTTTTT. Protein product: CASSLVRAGNTGELFF.

This chain links TRBV11-2 with TRBJ1-1, with D uncertain. V lost 2 bases and J 8 bases, leaving 15 bases between the germline ends. This CDR3 spans 14 amino acids. Germline V gene lookup returns CDR1 SGHAT and CDR2 FQNNGV. The chain's CDR3 is CASSLRAEKTEAFF. The CDR3 bases are TGTGCCAGCAGCTTACGGGCAGAAAAAACCGAAGCTTTCTTT.

The chain carries TRBV6-1 and TRBJ2-2; no reliable D call. Trimming removed 4 bases at V and 5 bases at J, with 8 bases between. The CDR3 spans 13 residues. Looked up from germline, CDR1 is MNHNS and CDR2 is SASEGT. The CDR3, as DNA: TGTGCCAGCAGTGTTATAGGGACCGGGGAGCTGTTTTTT. This gives the protein CASSVIGTGELFF.

The gene calls are TRBV19 and TRBJ2-2, with TRBD2 identical over 11 bases. The CDR3 consists of 15 residues. In germline, CDR1 is LNHDA, CDR2 SQIVND (reference sequence). V was pared by 5 bases and J by 13 bases, with 12 bases of the junction left unmatched. The CDR3 spells CASSARLLAGDGLFF. The CDR3 DNA reads as TGTGCCAGTAGTGCTCGATTACTAGCGGGAGACGGGCTGTTTTTT.

The V call is TRBV4-3, the J call TRBJ2-3; TRBD2 matches 12 bases. CDR1 is LGHNA, CDR2 YSLEER, per germline. Trimming took 1 base from V and 0 from J; bases not matched to a gene: 8. The CDR3 is 19 residues long. The CDR3 protein is CASSQGWTSGAFSTDTQYF. The CDR3 DNA reads as TGCGCCAGCAGCCAAGGGTGGACTAGCGGGGCCTTTAGCACAGATACGCAGTATTTT.

This chain links TRBV5-1 with TRBJ2-7, with D perhaps assigned TRBD1 or TRBD2 (5 bases each). V dropped 1 base and J dropped 2 bases, with 13 bases sitting between them. There are 15 residues in the CDR3. Germline CDR1 and CDR2: SGHRS and YFSETQ. The CDR3: CASSLQGVGAYEQYF. The CDR3 DNA is TGCGCCAGCAGCTTGCAGGGAGTGGGGGCCTACGAGCAGTACTTC.